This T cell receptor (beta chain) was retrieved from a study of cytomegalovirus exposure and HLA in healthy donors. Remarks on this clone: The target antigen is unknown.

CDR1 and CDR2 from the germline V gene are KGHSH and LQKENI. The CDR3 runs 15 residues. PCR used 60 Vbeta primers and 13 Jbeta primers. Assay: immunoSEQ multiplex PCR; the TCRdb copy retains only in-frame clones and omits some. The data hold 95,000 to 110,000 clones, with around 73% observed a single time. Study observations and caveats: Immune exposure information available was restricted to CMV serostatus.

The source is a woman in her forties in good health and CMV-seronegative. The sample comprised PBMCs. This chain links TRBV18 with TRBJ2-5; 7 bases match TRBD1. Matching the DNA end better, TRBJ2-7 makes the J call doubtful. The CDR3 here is CASSPGIQGKYEQYF. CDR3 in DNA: TGTGCCAGCTCACCAGGGATACAGGGGAAGTACGAGCAGTACTTC.